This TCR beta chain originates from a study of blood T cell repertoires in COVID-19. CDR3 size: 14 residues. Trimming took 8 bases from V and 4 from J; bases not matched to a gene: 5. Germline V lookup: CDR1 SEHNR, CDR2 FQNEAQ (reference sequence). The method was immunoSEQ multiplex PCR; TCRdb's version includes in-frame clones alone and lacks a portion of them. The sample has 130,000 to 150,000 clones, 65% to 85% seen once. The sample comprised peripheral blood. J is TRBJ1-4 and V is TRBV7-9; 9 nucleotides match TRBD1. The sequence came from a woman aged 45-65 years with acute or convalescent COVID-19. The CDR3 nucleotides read TGTGCCAGCTCCGGGACAGGGATTAATGAAAAACTGTTTTTT. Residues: CASSGTGINEKLFF.